This TCR beta chain was documented in a study of T cell repertoires in Merkel cell carcinoma (dated by TCRdb to the late 2010s). Background for the entire study: The study excluded patients who had received intralesional immunotherapy or systemic immune checkpoint blockade before the biopsy. MCPyV-specific clonotypes were first defined by tetramer sorting, cloning and paired TCR sequencing of expanded tumor-infiltrating lymphocytes. To be included, a subject needed both a diagnosis of MCPyV-positive Merkel cell carcinoma and tumor-infiltrating lymphocytes that had been successfully expanded in vitro. Study-wide findings and limitations: The study did not examine normal tissue biopsies.

The immunoSEQ assay was used for TRB CDR3 sequencing and data processing of tumor genomic DNA. The source is immuneACCESS, and TCRdb retained only in-frame sequences with V and J called. Part of the clones is not carried over; for the studies checked, unresolved V genes explain less than half of this, and the remainder is unexplained. Across this sample there are about 15,000 clones, with 76% seen only once. The top ten clonotypes cover roughly 15% of the sample. A note on this clone: Its antigen is not yet known. The input lacks base qualities; no much larger clone sits a single base away.

The CDR3 spans 19 residues, from the cysteine through the phenylalanine. Only CDR3 DNA is held: 57 bases, read in frame from base 1. V loses 0 bases of germline sequence and J loses 0 bases, and the interval between the two ends is 18 bases. For CDR1 and CDR2, the germline V gene (reference sequence) lists SEHNR and FQNEAQ. Every study subject tested positive for serum antibodies to T-antigen and had biopsy-confirmed Merkel cell carcinoma that was MCPyV-positive. Genomic DNA was extracted from five or six adjacent 10-micron frozen tumor sections without cell sorting or culture. Tumor biopsy tissue of roughly 5 x 5 x 5 mm was frozen in optimal cutting temperature compound. The presence of abundant Merkel cell carcinoma and infiltrating cells in the frozen biopsy was confirmed on hematoxylin and eosin scout sections.

The specimen sequenced was tumor tissue. The rearranged chain carries TRBV7-9 and TRBJ1-5; TRBD1 might be the D gene, on 5 matching bases. The sequence was collected from an adult with Merkel cell carcinoma. The CDR3 region has the sequence CASSLAGQGGRTSNQPQHF. The bases are TGTGCCAGCAGCTTAGCTGGGCAGGGCGGGCGCACTAGCAATCAGCCCCAGCATTTT.